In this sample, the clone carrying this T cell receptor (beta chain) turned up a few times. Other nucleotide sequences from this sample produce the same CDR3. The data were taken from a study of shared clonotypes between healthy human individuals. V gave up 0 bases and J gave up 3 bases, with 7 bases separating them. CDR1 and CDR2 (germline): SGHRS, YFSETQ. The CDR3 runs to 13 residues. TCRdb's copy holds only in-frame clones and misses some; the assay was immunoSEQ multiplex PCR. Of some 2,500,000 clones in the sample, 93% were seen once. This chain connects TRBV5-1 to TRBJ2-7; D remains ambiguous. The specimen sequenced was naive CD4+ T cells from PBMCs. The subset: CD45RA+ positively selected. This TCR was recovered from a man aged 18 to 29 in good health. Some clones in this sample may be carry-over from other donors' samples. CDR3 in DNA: TGCGCCAGCAGCTTGGGACGGAGCTACGAGCAGTACTTC. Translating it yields CASSLGRSYEQYF.